The clone carrying this T cell receptor (beta chain) was detected only a few times. Its target is unknown. Germline loops: CDR1 MNHNS, CDR2 SASEGT. Trimming cost V 5 bases and J 4 bases, with 11 bases left between them. The CDR3 spans 13 residues. These data belong to a study of T cells in Graves' hyperthyroidism and ophthalmopathy. RNA transcripts provided the source from which TCR beta CDR3 regions were amplified. HTBI primers were employed in a first-round RT-PCR of the TCR CDR3. A single record per CDR3 protein comes from TCRdb applying MiXCR to the multiplex PCR reads. The sample carries 500,000 or so distinct CDR3 sequences, 17% recorded once. Study results and caveats: The model foresaw ophthalmopathy a median approximately 6.1 months prior to onset.

Fresh 10 ml peripheral blood yielded PBMCs. The sequencing sample was made of blood. The genes are TRBV6-1 and TRBJ1-2; D call uncertain. The sequence derives from a woman aged 18-30 years with Graves' ophthalmopathy. This chain's CDR3 is CASSRGSGYGYTF. CDR3 DNA: TGTGCCAGCAGTCGAGGATCGGGCTATGGCTACACCTTC.